This T cell receptor beta chain was captured in a study of radiation and T cells in renal cell carcinoma. V was cut by 1 base and J by 2 bases, with 18 bases left in between. The CDR3 extends over 17 amino acids. Germline V gives CDR1 SEHNR, CDR2 FQNEAQ (reference sequence). Notes on the study in general: Pretreatment tumor biopsies were lacking, so baseline clonotypes are unknown. In blood, top tumor clones expanded by 2 weeks, shrinking by 4.

Described time point: blood 4 weeks post-SBRT, at nephrectomy. Indicated treatment: 15 Gy SBRT to primary tumor, nephrectomy 4 weeks later. After SBRT, blood was collected at 2 and 4 weeks, plus baseline. This renal cell carcinoma was of the clear cell type. Sequencing used immunoSEQ multiplex PCR; TCRdb keeps in-frame clones, though not all of them. The profile shows 75,000 to 95,000 clones, around four fifths of them singletons. Turning to this clone: The antigen is undetermined.

The origin of this receptor is a middle-aged man with renal cell carcinoma. The V gene is TRBV7-9, the J gene TRBJ2-7, with D perhaps matching TRBD2 (6 bases). The input for sequencing was blood, taken from a patient whose treatment included radiotherapy and nephrectomy. The CDR3: CASSLDFGGRWAYEQYF. For the CDR3, the DNA is TGTGCCAGCAGCTTAGATTTTGGAGGGAGATGGGCCTACGAGCAGTACTTC.